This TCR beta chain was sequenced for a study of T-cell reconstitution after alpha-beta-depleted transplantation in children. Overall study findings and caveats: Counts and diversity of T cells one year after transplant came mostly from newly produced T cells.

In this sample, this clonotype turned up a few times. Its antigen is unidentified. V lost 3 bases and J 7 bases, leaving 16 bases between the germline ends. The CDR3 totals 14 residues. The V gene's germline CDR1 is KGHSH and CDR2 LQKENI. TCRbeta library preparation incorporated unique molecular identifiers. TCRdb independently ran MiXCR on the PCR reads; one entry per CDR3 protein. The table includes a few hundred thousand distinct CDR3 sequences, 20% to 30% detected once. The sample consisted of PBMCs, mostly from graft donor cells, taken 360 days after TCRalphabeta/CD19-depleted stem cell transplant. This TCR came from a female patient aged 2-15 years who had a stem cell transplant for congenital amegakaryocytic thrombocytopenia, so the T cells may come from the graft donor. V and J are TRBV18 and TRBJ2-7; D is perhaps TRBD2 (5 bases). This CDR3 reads CASSPTGGVREQYF. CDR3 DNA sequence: TGTGCCAGCTCACCTACCGGAGGAGTGCGGGAGCAGTACTTC.